The T cell receptor beta chain under discussion was sequenced for a study of CD8+ T cells in alopecia areata. Turning to the study itself: Those treated were given oral tofacitinib at 5 to 10 mg twice daily. Study-level results: Scalp sample sequencing also detects resident alphabeta T cells of normal skin.

To note about this clone: Its cognate antigen is unknown.

RNA, once extracted, was reverse transcribed into cDNA for use as the sequencing template. Repertoires were generated with immunoSEQ multiplex PCR, while TCRdb's copy carries only in-frame clones and drops some. The sample holds more than 200,000 clones; 66% are singletons and the top ten take 1.2%. Treatment indicated: oral pan-JAK inhibitor, 5-10 mg twice daily. Peripheral blood, together with lesional scalp punch biopsies, was collected from alopecia areata patients. Germline CDR1 and CDR2: PRHDT and FYEKMQ (reference sequence). The CDR3 contains 15 residues. The germline V and J ends were trimmed by 5 bases and 0 bases, with 12 bases remaining between them.

The gene calls are TRBV13 and TRBJ2-3; D is uncertain. This material consisted of CD4+ T cells sorted from blood, taken between weeks 43 and 45, from a patient treated with tofacitinib. The sequence came from a human donor with alopecia areata. CDR3 sequence: CASSPEDLSTDTQYF. Written as DNA, the CDR3 is TGTGCCAGCAGCCCTGAAGATCTAAGCACAGATACGCAGTATTTT.